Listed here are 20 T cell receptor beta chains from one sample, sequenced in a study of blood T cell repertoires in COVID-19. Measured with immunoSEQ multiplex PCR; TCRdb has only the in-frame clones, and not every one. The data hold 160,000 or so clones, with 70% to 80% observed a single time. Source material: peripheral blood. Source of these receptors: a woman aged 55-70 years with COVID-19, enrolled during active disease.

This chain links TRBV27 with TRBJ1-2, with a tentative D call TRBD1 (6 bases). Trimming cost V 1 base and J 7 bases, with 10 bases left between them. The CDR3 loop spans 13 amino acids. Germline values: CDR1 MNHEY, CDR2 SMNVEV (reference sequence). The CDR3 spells CASSLLQGSGYTF. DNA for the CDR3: TGTGCCAGCAGTTTATTGCAGGGGTCTGGCTACACCTTC.

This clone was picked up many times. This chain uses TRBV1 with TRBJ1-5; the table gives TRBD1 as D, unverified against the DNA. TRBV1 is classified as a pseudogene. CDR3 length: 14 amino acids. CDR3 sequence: CTSSRQHSNQPQHF. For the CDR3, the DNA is TGCACCAGCAGCCGACAACATAGCAATCAGCCCCAGCATTTT.

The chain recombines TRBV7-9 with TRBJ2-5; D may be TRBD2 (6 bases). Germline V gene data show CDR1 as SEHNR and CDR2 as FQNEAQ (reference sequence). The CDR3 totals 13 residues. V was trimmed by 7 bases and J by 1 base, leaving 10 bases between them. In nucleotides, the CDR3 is TGTGCCAGCAACCGGGACTCCCAAGAGACCCAGTACTTC. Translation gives CASNRDSQETQYF.

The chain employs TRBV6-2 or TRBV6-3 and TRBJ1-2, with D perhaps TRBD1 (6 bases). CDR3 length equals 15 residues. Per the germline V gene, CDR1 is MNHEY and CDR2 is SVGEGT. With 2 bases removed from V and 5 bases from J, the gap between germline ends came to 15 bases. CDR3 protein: CASSYVGALGYGYTF. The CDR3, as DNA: TGTGCCAGCAGTTACGTGGGGGCCTTAGGATATGGCTACACCTTC.

CDR3 region: CAITNSTGANVLTF. DNA of the CDR3: TGTGCCATCACGAACAGTACTGGGGCCAACGTCCTGACTTTC. The chain carries TRBV10-3 and TRBJ2-6; no clear D. The CDR3 spans 14 residues. The V gene's germline CDR1 is ENHRY and CDR2 SYGVKD. The ends were cut back, 7 bases at V and 2 bases at J, with 9 bases in the middle.

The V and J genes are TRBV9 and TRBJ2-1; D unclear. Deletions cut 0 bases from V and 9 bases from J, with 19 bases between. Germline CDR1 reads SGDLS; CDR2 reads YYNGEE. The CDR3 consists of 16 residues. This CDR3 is CASSVVPDLYFLEQFF. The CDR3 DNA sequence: TGTGCCAGCAGCGTAGTACCAGACTTGTACTTTCTTGAGCAGTTCTTC.

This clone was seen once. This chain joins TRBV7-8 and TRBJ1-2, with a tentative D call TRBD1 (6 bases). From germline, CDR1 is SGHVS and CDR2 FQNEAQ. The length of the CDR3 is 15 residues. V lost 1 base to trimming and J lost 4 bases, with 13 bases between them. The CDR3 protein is CASSLGWGQAYGYTF. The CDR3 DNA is TGTGCCAGCAGCTTAGGGTGGGGGCAGGCCTATGGCTACACCTTC. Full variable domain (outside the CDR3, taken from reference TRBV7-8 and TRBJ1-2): GAGVSQSPRYKVAKRGQDVALRCDPISGHVSLFWYQQALGQGPEFLTYFQNEAQLDKSGLPSDRFFAERPEGSVSTLKIQRTQQEDSAVYLCASSLGWGQAYGYTFGSGTRLTVV.

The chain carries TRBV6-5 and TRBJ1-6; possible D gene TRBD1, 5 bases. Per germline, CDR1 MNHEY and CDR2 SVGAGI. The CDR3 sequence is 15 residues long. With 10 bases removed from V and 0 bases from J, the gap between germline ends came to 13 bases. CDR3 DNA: TGTGCCACCCAGGGTGGAAGCTCCTATAATTCACCCCTCCACTTT. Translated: CATQGGSSYNSPLHF.

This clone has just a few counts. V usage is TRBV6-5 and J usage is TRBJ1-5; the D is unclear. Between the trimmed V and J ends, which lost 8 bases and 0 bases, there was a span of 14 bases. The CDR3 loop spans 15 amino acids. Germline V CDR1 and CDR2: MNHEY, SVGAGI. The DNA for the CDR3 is TGTGCCAGCTCCGCCCGCCGGGGTAGCAATCAGCCCCAGCATTTT. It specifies CASSARRGSNQPQHF.

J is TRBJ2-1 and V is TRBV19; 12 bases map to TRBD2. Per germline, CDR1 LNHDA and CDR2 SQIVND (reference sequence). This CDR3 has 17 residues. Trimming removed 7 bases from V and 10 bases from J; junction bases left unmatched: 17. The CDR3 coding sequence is TGTGCCAGTAACCCCTCAGCAGGACTAGCGGGAAGGGGGGAGCAGTTCTTC. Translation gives CASNPSAGLAGRGEQFF.

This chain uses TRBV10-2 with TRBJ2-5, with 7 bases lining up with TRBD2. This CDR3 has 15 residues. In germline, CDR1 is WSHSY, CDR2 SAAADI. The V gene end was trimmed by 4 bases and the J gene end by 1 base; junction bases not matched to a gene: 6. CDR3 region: CASSGLAAAQETQYF. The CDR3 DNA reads TGCGCCAGCAGTGGGCTAGCGGCGGCCCAAGAGACCCAGTACTTC.

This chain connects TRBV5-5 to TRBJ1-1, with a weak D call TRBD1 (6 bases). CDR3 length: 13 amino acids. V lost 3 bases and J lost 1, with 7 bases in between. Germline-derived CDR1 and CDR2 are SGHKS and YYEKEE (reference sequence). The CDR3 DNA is TGTGCCAGCAGCTGGGGACAGAACACTGAAGCTTTCTTT. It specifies CASSWGQNTEAFF.

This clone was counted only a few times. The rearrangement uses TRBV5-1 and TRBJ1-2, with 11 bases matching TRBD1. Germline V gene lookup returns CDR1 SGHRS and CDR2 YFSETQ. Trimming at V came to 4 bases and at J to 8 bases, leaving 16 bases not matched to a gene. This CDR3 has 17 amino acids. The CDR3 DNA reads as TGCGCCAGCAGCAGCGACGATCTACCGGGACAGGGGGTAGGCTACACCTTC. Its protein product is CASSSDDLPGQGVGYTF.

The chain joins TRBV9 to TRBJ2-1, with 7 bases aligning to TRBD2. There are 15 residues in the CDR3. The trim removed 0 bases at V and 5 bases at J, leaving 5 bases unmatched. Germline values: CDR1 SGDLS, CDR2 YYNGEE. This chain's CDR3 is CASSVGGRADNEQFF. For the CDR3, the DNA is TGTGCCAGCAGCGTAGGTGGGAGGGCCGACAATGAGCAGTTCTTC.

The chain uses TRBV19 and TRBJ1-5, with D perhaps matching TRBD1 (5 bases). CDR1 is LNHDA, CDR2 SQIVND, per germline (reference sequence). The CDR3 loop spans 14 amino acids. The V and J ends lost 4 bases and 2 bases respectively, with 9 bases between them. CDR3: CASSTPGGNQPQHF. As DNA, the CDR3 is TGTGCCAGTAGTACCCCGGGGGGCAATCAGCCCCAGCATTTT.

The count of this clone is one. This chain's CDR3 is CASSLRGGGLRAQYF. In DNA, the CDR3 is TGTGCCAGCAGTTTGCGCGGGGGGGGCCTACGGGCGCAGTATTTT. J is TRBJ2-3 and V is TRBV28; 9 nucleotides agree with TRBD2. The CDR3 length is 15 residues. V lost 3 bases and J lost 10; bases outside the gene matches: 11. Germline V lookup: CDR1 MDHEN, CDR2 SYDVKM.

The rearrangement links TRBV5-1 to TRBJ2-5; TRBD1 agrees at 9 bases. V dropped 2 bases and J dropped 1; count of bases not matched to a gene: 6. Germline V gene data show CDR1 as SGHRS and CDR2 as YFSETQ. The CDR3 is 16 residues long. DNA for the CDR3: TGCGCCAGCAGCTTATATTTGACAGGGGGCCAAGAGACCCAGTACTTC. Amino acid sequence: CASSLYLTGGQETQYF.

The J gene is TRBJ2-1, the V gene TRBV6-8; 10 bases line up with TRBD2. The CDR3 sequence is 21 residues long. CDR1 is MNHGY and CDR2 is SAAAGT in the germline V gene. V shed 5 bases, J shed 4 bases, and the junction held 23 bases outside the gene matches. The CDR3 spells CASSQEGITLVAGGKYNEQFF. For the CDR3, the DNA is TGTGCCAGCAGTCAAGAGGGTATTACGTTGGTAGCGGGAGGCAAGTACAATGAGCAGTTCTTC.

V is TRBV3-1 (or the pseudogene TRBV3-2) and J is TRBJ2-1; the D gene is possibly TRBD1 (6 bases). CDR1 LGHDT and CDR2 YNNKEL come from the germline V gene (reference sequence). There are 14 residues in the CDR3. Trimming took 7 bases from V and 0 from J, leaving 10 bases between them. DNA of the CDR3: TGTGCCAGCACCAGGGGTTTCTCCTACAATGAGCAGTTCTTC. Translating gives CASTRGFSYNEQFF.

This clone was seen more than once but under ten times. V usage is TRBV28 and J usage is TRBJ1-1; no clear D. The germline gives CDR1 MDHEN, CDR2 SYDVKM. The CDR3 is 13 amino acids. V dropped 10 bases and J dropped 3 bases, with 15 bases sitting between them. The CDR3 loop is CATITGRDTEAFF. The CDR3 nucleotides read TGTGCCACCATCACGGGGAGGGACACTGAAGCTTTCTTT.